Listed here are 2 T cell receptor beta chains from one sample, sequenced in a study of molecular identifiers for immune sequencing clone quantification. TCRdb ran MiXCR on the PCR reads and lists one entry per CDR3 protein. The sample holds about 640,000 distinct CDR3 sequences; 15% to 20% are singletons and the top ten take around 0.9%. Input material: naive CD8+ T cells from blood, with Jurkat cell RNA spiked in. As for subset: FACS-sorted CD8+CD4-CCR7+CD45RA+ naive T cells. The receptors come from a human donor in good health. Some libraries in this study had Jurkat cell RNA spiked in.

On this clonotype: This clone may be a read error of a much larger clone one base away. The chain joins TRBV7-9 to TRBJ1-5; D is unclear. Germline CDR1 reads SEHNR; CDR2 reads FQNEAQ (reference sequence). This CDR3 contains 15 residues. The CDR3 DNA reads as TGTGCCAGCAGCTCCGGAGTAAATAGCGATCAGCCCCAGCATTTT. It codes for CASSSGVNSDQPQHF. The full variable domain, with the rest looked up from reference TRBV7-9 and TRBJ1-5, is DTGVSQNPRHKITKRGQNVTFRCDPISEHNRLYWYRQTLGQGPEFLTYFQNEAQLEKSRLLSDRFSAERPKGSFSTLEIQRTEQGDSAMYLCASSSGVNSDQPQHFGDGTRLSIL.

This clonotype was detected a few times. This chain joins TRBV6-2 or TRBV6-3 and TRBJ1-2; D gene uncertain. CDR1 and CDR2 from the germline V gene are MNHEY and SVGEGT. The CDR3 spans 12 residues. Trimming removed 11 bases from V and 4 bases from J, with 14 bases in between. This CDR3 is CASWLPVYGYTF. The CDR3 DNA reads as TGTGCCTCCTGGTTGCCGGTCTATGGCTACACCTTC.